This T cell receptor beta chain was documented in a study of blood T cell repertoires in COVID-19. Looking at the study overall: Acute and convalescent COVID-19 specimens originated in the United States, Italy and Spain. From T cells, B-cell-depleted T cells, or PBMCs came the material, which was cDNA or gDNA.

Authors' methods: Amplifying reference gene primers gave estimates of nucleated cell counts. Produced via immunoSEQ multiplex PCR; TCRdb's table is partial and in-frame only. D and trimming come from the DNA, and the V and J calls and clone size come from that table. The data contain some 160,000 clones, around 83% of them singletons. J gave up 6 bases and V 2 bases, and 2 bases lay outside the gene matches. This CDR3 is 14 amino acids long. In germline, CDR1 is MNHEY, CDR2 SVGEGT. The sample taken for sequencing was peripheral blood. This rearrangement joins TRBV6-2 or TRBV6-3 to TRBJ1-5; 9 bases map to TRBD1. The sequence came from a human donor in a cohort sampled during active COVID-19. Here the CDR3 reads CASSYRQGGQPQHF. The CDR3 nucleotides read TGTGCCAGCAGTTACCGACAGGGGGGTCAGCCCCAGCATTTT.